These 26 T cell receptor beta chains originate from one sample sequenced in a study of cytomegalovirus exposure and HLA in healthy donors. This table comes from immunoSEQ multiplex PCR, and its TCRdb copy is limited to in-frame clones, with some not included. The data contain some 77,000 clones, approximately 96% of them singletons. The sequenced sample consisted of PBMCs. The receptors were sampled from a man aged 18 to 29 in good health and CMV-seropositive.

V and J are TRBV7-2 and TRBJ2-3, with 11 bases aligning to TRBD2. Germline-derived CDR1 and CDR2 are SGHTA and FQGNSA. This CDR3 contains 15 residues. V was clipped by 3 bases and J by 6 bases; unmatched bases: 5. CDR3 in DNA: TGTGCCAGCAGCTTCACTAGCGGGGGTGTGGATACGCAGTATTTT. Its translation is CASSFTSGGVDTQYF.

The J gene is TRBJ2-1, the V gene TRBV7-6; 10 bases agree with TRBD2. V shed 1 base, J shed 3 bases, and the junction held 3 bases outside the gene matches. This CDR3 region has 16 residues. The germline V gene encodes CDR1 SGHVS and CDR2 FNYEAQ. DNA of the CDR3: TGTGCCAGCAGCTTAGAAGTAGCGGGGGGCTACAATGAGCAGTTCTTC. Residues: CASSLEVAGGYNEQFF.

The DNA for the CDR3 is TGCGCCAGCAGCTTAGGGGGTCCAGAGACCCAGTACTTC. As protein: CASSLGGPETQYF. The chain uses TRBV5-1 and TRBJ2-5; D is possibly TRBD1 (6 bases). Germline CDR1 and CDR2: SGHRS and YFSETQ. This CDR3 has 13 residues. The V end was cut by 2 bases, the J end by 4 bases, with 9 bases between.

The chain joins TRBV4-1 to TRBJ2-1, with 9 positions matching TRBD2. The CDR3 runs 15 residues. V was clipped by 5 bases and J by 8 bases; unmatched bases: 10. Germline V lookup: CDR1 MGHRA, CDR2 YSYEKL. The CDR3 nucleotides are TGCGCCAGCAGCACTAGGAAGCGGGGGGATGATGAGCAGTTCTTC. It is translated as CASSTRKRGDDEQFF.

CDR3: CASSLGAAEAFF. The DNA of the CDR3 is TGTGCCAGCAGCCTGGGGGCAGCTGAAGCTTTCTTT. This chain links TRBV28 with TRBJ1-1; weak D call: TRBD1 (6 bases). Germline V gene data show CDR1 as MDHEN and CDR2 as SYDVKM. The CDR3 totals 12 residues. Trimming left V 6 bases short and J 6 bases short, with 11 bases between. Complete variable domain (other parts from reference TRBV28 and TRBJ1-1): DVKVTQSSRYLVKRTGEKVFLECVQDMDHENMFWYRQDPGLGLRLIYFSYDVKMKEKGDIPEGYSVSREKKERFSLILESASTNQTSMYLCASSLGAAEAFFGQGTRLTVV.

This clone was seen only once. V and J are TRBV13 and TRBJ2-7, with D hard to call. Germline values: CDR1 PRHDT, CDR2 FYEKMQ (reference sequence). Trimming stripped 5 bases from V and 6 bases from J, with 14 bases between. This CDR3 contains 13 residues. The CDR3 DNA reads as TGTGCCAGCAGCCCGAGGTCCCGGGTCGAGCAGTACTTC. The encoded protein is CASSPRSRVEQYF.

The chain's CDR3 is CATADSGLAGVPSLNEQFF. CDR3 DNA: TGTGCCACCGCAGATAGCGGACTAGCGGGAGTCCCCTCCCTCAATGAGCAGTTCTTC. The rearrangement joins TRBV28 to TRBJ2-1, with TRBD2 matching 13 bases. CDR1 is MDHEN, CDR2 SYDVKM, per germline. The CDR3 consists of 19 residues. After removal of 10 bases from V and 6 bases from J, the junction contained 21 bases not matched to a gene.

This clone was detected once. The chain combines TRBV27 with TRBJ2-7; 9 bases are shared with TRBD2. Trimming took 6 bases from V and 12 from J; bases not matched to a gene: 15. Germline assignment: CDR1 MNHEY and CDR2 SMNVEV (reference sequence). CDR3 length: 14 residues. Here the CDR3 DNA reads TGTGCCAGCAGGCGGGAGGGATATTTCTCGGGTTGGTACTTC. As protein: CASRREGYFSGWYF.

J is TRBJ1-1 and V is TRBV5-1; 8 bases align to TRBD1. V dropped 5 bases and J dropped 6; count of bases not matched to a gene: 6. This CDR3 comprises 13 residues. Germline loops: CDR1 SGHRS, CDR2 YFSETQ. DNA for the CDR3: TGCGCCAGCAGAGCAGGGGGCCTTCCTGAAGCTTTCTTT. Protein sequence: CASRAGGLPEAFF.

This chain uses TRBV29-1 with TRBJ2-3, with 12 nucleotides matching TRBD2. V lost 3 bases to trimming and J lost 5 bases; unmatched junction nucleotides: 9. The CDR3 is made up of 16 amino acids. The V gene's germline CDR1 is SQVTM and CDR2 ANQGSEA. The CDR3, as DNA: TGCAGCGTTGATAGCCTAGCGGGGGGGCCGGGAGATACGCAGTATTTT. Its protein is CSVDSLAGGPGDTQYF.

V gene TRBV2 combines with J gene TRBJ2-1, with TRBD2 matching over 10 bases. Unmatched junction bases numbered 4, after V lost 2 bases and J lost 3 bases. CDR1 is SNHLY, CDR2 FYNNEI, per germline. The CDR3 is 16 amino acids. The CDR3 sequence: CASSELASGGYNEQFF. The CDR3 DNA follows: TGTGCCAGCAGTGAACTGGCTAGCGGGGGCTACAATGAGCAGTTCTTC. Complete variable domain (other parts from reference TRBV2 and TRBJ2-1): EPEVTQTPSHQVTQMGQEVILRCVPISNHLYFYWYRQILGQKVEFLVSFYNNEISEKSEIFDDQFSVERPDGSNFTLKIRSTKLEDSAMYFCASSELASGGYNEQFFGPGTRLTVL.

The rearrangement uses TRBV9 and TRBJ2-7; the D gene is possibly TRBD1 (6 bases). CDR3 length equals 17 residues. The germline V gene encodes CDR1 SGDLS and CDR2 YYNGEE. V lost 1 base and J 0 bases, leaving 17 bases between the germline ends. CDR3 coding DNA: TGTGCCAGCAGCGTATTTCCCGCGGACAGTAGCTCCTACGAGCAGTACTTC. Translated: CASSVFPADSSSYEQYF.

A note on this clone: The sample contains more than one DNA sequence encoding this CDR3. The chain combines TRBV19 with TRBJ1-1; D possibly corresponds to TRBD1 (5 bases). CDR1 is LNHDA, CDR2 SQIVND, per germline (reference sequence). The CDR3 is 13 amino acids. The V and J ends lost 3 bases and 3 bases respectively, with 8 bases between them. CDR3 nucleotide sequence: TGTGCCAGTAGTATTACGGGGGACACTGAAGCTTTCTTT. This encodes CASSITGDTEAFF.

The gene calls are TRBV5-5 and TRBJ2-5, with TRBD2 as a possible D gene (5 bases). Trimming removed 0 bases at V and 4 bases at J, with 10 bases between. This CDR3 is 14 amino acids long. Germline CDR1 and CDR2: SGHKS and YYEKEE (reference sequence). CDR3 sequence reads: CASSLELALETQYF. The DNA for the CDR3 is TGTGCCAGCAGCTTGGAGCTAGCCTTAGAGACCCAGTACTTC.

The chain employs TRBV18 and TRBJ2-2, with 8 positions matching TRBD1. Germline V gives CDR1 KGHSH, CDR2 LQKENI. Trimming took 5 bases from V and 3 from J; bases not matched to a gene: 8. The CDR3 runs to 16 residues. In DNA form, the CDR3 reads TGTGCCAGCTCATTCTCTCAGGGGGCGGACACCGGGGAGCTGTTTTTT. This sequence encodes CASSFSQGADTGELFF. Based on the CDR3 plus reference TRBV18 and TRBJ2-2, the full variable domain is NAGVMQNPRHLVRRRGQEARLRCSPMKGHSHVYWYRQLPEEGLKFMVYLQKENIIDESGMPKERFSAEFPKEGPSILRIQQVVRGDSAAYFCASSFSQGADTGELFFGEGSRLTVL.

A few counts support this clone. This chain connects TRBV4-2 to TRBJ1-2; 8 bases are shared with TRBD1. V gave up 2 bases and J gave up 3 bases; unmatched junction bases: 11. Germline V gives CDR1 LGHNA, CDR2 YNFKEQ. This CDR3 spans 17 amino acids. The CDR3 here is CASSQSDRERLHYGYTF. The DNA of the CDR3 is TGTGCCAGCAGCCAATCGGACAGGGAGAGACTCCACTATGGCTACACCTTC.

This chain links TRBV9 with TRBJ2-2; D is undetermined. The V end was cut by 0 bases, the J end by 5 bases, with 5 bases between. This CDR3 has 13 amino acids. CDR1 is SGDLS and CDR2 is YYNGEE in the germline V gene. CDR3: CASSVGQTGELFF. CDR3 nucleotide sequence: TGTGCCAGCAGCGTAGGTCAGACCGGGGAGCTGTTTTTT.

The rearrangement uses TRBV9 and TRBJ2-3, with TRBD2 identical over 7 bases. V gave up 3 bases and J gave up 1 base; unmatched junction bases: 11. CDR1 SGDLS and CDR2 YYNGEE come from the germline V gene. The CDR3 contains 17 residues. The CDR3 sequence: CASSAQITSVGTDTQYF. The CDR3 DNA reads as TGTGCCAGCAGCGCCCAGATAACTAGCGTTGGCACAGATACGCAGTATTTT.

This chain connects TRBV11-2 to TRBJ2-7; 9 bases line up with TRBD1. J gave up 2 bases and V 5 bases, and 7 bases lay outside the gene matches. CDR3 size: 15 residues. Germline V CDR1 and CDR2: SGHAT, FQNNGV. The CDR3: CASSPGQGITYEQYF. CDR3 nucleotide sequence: TGTGCCAGCAGCCCAGGACAGGGGATAACCTACGAGCAGTACTTC.

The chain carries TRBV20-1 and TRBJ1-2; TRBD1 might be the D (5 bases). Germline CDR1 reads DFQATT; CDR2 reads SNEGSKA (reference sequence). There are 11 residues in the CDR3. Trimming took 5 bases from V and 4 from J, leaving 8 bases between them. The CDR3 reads CSALRGYGYTF. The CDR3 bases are TGCAGTGCTTTAAGGGGCTATGGCTACACCTTC.

The DNA for the CDR3 is TGTGCCAGCAGCTTTGGAGGACAGGGAGACACTGAAGCTTTCTTT. Protein sequence: CASSFGGQGDTEAFF. The chain recombines TRBV7-3 with TRBJ1-1; TRBD1 aligns across 8 bases. With 3 bases clipped from V and 3 bases from J, the junction kept 6 bases outside the gene matches. The CDR3 length is 15 residues. The V gene's germline CDR1 is SGHTA and CDR2 FQGTGA.

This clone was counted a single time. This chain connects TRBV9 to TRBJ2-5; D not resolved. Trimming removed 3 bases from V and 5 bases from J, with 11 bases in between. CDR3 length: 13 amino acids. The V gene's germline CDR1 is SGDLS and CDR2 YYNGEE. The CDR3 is CASSANPRETQYF. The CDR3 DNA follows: TGTGCCAGCAGCGCCAACCCCAGGGAGACCCAGTACTTC.

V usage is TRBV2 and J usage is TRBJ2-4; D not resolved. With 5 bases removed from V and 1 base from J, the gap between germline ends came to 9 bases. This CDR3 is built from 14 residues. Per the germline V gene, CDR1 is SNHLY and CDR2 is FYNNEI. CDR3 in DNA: TGTGCCAGCAGTTACAGTTTGGCCAAAAACATTCAGTACTTC. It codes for CASSYSLAKNIQYF.

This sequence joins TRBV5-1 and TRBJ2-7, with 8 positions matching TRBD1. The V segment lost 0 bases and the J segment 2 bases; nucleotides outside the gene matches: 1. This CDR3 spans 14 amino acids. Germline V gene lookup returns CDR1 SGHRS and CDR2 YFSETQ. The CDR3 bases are TGCGCCAGCAGCTTGGCGGGACAGGCCTACGAGCAGTACTTC. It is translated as CASSLAGQAYEQYF.

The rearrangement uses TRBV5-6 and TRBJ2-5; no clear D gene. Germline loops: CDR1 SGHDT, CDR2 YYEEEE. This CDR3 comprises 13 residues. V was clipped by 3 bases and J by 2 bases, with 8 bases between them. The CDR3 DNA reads TGTGCCAGCAGCTCGACCGGGCAAGAGACCCAGTACTTC. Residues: CASSSTGQETQYF. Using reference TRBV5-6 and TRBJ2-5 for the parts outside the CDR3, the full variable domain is DAGVTQSPTHLIKTRGQQVTLRCSPKSGHDTVSWYQQALGQGPQFIFQYYEEEERQRGNFPDRFSGHQFPNYSSELNVNALLLGDSALYLCASSSTGQETQYFGPGTRLLVL.

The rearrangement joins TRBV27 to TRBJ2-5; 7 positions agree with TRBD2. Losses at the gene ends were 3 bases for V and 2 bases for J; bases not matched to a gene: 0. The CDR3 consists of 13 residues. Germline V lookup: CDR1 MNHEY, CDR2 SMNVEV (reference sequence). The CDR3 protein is CASSFSGQETQYF. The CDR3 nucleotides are TGTGCCAGCAGTTTTAGCGGGCAAGAGACCCAGTACTTC.